The sample holds a few counts of the clone carrying this T cell receptor beta chain. Its antigen remains unidentified. TCRdb's table, derived via immunoSEQ multiplex PCR, lists solely in-frame clones and lacks some. The sample contains more than 3,000 clones, around 21% of which appear only once. The CDR3 covers 16 residues. Trimming removed 1 base at V and 1 base at J, with 8 bases between. Germline V gives CDR1 SGHDN, CDR2 FVKESK. This sample is part of a study of T cells in localized non-small cell lung cancer. General observations from the study: A higher density of T cells in blood coincided with extended overall survival.

The specimen comprised lung tumor tissue, sampled before any cancer treatment. This receptor was identified in a woman between 35 and 75 years old with stage III squamous cell lung carcinoma. The chain recombines TRBV14 with TRBJ2-6; no definite D call. The DNA of the CDR3 is TGTGCCAGCAGCCAAGGAGGATATTCTGGGGCCAACGTCCTGACTTTC. Its protein is CASSQGGYSGANVLTF.